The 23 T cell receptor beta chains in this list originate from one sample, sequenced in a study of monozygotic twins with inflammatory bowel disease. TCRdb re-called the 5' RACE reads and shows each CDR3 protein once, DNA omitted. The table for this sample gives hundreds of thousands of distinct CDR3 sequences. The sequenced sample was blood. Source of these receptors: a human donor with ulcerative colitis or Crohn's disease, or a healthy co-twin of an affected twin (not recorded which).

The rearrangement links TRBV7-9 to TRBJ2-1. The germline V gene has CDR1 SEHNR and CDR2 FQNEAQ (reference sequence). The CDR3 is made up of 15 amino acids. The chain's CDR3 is CASSLYGSAYNEQFF.

CDR3 sequence reads: CASSAQVPGQATVSGYEQYF. This chain uses TRBV3-1 with TRBJ2-7; TCRdb outputs TRBD1, but without DNA this stays unchecked. Looked up from germline, CDR1 is LGHDT and CDR2 is YNNKEL (reference sequence). The CDR3 length is 20 residues.

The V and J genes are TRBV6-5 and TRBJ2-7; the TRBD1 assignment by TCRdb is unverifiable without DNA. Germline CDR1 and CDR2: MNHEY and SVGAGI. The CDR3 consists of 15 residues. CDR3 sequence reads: CASSYSYRGVYEQYF.

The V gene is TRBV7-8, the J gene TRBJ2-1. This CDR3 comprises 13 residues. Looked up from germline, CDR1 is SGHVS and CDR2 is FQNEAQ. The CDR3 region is CASSLVAVNEQFF.

CDR3 region: CASSQTGGESPLHF. V is TRBV3-1 and J is TRBJ1-6; TCRdb's assignment of TRBD1 cannot be checked, as there is no DNA. Germline V lookup: CDR1 LGHDT, CDR2 YNNKEL (reference sequence). CDR3 length equals 14 residues.

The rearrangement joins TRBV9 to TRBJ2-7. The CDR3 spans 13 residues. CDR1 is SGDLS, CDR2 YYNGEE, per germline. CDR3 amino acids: CASSVGVFSEQYF.

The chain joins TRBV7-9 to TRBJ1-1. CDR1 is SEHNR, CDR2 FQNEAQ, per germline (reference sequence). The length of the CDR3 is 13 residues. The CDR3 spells CASSFTGWTEAFF. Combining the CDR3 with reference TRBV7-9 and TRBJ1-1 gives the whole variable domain DTGVSQNPRHKITKRGQNVTFRCDPISEHNRLYWYRQTLGQGPEFLTYFQNEAQLEKSRLLSDRFSAERPKGSFSTLEIQRTEQGDSAMYLCASSFTGWTEAFFGQGTRLTVV.

CDR3: CASSIDQIQGMGQFF. This sequence joins TRBV19 and TRBJ2-1; TCRdb proposes TRBD1, but this gene call is untestable without DNA. The CDR3 is 15 residues long. CDR1 and CDR2 from the germline V gene are LNHDA and SQIVND (reference sequence).

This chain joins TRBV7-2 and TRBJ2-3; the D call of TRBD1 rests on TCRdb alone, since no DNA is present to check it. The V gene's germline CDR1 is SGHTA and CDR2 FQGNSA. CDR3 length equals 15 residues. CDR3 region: CASSRQGRGTDTQYF.

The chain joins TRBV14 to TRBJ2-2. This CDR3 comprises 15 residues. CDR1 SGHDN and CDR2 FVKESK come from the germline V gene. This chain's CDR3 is CASRKGPGSTGELFF.

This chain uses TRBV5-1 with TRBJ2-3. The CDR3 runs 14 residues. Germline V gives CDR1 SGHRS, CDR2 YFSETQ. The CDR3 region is CASSPFVAADTQYF.

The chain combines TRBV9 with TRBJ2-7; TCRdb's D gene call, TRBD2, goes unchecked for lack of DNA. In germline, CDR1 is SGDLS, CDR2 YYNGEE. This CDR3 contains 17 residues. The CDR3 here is CASSVDPNPGTAGEQYF.

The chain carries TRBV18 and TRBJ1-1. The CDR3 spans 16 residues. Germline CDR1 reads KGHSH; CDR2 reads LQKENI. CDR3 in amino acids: CASSRQPPGLNTEAFF.

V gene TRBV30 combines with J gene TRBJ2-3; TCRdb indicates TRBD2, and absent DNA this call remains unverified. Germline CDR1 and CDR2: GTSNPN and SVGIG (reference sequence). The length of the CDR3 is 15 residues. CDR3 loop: CASESGGRSTDTQYF.

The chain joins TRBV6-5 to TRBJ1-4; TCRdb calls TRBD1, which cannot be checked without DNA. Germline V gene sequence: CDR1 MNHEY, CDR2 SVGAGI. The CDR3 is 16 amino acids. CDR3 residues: CASSYSWTGGNEKLFF.

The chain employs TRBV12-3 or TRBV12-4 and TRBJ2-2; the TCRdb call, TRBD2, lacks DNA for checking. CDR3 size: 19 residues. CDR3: CASSTTGLAGGGGTGELFF.

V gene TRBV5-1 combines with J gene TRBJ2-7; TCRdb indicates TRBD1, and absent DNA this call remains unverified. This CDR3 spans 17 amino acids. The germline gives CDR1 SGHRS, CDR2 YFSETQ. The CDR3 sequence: CASSLAPTGNWVYEQYF.

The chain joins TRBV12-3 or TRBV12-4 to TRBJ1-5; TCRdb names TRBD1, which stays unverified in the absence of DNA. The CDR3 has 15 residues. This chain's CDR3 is CASSSGQGILQPQHF.

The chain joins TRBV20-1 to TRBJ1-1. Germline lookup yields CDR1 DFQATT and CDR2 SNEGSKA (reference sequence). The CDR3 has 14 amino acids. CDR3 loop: CSARPTGWWTEAFF.

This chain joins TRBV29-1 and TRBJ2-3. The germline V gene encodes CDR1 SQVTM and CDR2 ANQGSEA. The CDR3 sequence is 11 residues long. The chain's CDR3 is CSAGSKDTQYF.

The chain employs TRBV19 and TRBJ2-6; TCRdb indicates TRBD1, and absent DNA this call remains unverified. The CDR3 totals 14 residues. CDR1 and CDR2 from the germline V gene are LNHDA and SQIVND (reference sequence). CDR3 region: CASSPLGGANVLTF.

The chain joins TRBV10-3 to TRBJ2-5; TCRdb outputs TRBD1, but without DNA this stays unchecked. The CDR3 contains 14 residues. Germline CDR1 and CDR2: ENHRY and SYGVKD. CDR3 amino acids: CAISLGRAQETQYF.

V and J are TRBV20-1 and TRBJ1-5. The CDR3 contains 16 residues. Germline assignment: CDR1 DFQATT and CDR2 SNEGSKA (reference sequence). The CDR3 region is CSASWSGVYSNQPQHF.